Each of the 19 T cell receptor beta chains below was sequenced from the same sample in a study of sequential checkpoint blockade in melanoma. Treatment defined: randomized to nivolumab then ipilimumab (arm A) or the reverse (arm B). Sequenced by immunoSEQ multiplex PCR; TCRdb stores in-frame clones only, minus some. The sample has roughly 36,000 clones, under 35% seen once; the top ten hold approximately 1.5%. The specimen was tumor tissue (inferred from file names), collected from a patient given nivolumab and ipilimumab in sequence. All receptors derive from a human donor with melanoma.

This clone was seen only a few times. The rearrangement links TRBV6-8 to TRBJ2-1; D is possibly TRBD2 (6 bases). This CDR3 has 15 residues. The germline V and J ends were trimmed by 6 bases and 5 bases, with 17 bases remaining between them. Germline V gene lookup returns CDR1 MNHGY and CDR2 SAAAGT. CDR3 in amino acids: CASSYRDFQNNEQFF. DNA for the CDR3: TGTGCCAGCAGCTACCGGGACTTTCAAAACAATGAGCAGTTCTTC.

This chain links TRBV30 with TRBJ2-5; D may correspond to TRBD1 or TRBD2 (6 bases each). Per germline, CDR1 GTSNPN and CDR2 SVGIG (reference sequence). CDR3 length: 13 amino acids. V was pared by 2 bases and J by 9 bases, with 16 bases between. CDR3 in DNA: TGTGCCTGGAGTTTGTGGGGGGCCTTGGCCCAGTACTTC. Translating gives CAWSLWGALAQYF.

This clone was seen only a few times. The gene calls are TRBV7-1 and TRBJ2-5, with a possible D match to TRBD2 (7 bases). TRBV7-1 is an ORF, with its function uncertain. Trimming left V 7 bases short and J 5 bases short, with 14 bases between. There are 13 residues in the CDR3. The CDR3 DNA is TGTGCCAGCACCTTAGGGGGGGCGGAGACCCAGTACTTC. As protein: CASTLGGAETQYF.

The chain combines TRBV12-5 with TRBJ2-7; D unclear. The CDR3 totals 11 residues. The germline V gene encodes CDR1 LGHNT and CDR2 FRNRAP. DNA for the CDR3: TGTGCCAGCACGAGGAGTGGCGAGCAGTACTTC. Its protein product is CASTRSGEQYF.

This clone was observed a few times. The chain employs TRBV4-1 and TRBJ2-1; 9 bases line up with TRBD2. Germline values: CDR1 MGHRA, CDR2 YSYEKL. J gave up 7 bases and V 4 bases, and 17 bases lay outside the gene matches. This CDR3 comprises 18 residues. The DNA for the CDR3 is TGCGCCAGCAGCCCTTACCCCCTTAGCGGGGGACGCGGGAATGAGCAGTTCTTC. Amino acids: CASSPYPLSGGRGNEQFF.

The rearrangement joins TRBV11-3 to TRBJ2-1, with D possibly TRBD1 on 6 matching bases. This CDR3 has 17 amino acids. V lost 0 bases and J lost 8, with 20 bases in between. Germline CDR1 SGHNT, CDR2 YENEEA. CDR3 region: CASSLDLRDTRGDEQFF. The CDR3 DNA sequence: TGTGCCAGCAGCTTAGATCTCCGGGACACCAGAGGGGATGAGCAGTTCTTC.

This sequence joins TRBV10-3 and TRBJ2-2, with 8 nucleotides matching TRBD1. Germline assignment: CDR1 ENHRY and CDR2 SYGVKD. The V and J ends lost 0 bases and 6 bases, in that order; junction bases with no gene match: 3. The CDR3 totals 15 residues. In DNA, the CDR3 is TGTGCCATCAGTGAGTCTCGGACAGGGTCCGGGGAGCTGTTTTTT. Translating it yields CAISESRTGSGELFF.

The sample holds a few counts of this clone. The rearrangement joins TRBV15 to TRBJ2-3; a weak D match, TRBD2 (6 bases). Germline CDR1 and CDR2: LNHNV and YYDKDF (reference sequence). This CDR3 has 17 amino acids. V shed 0 bases and J shed 0 bases, with 13 bases lying between them. The CDR3 bases are TGTGCCACCAGCAGAGATACGACGGGGGTGAGCACAGATACGCAGTATTTT. Protein: CATSRDTTGVSTDTQYF.

This clone has a handful of counts. The chain carries TRBV19 and TRBJ2-2; D unresolved. The germline V and J ends were trimmed by 3 bases and 6 bases, with 2 bases remaining between them. The germline gives CDR1 LNHDA, CDR2 SQIVND (reference sequence). This CDR3 contains 11 residues. The CDR3 reads CASSISGELFF. In DNA form, the CDR3 reads TGTGCCAGTAGTATCTCCGGGGAGCTGTTTTTT. Complete variable domain (other parts from reference TRBV19 and TRBJ2-2): DGGITQSPKYLFRKEGQNVTLSCEQNLNHDAMYWYRQDPGQGLRLIYYSQIVNDFQKGDIAEGYSVSREKKESFPLTVTSAQKNPTAFYLCASSISGELFFGEGSRLTVL.

This clone has just a few counts. The V call is TRBV11-3, the J call TRBJ2-4, with a weak D call TRBD2 (6 bases). CDR1 is SGHNT, CDR2 YENEEA, per germline. This CDR3 contains 16 residues. With 3 bases removed from V and 5 bases from J, the gap between germline ends came to 17 bases. CDR3: CASSLMVTGTENIQYF. CDR3 nucleotide sequence: TGTGCCAGCAGCTTGATGGTAACGGGGACTGAAAACATTCAGTACTTC.

This clone was observed a handful of times. At one of its ends the junction is not consistent with the germline gene, which may arise from a read error. V is TRBV6-8 and J is TRBJ1-3; D unresolved. Germline CDR1 reads MNHGY; CDR2 reads SAAAGT. The CDR3 covers 16 residues. CDR3 nucleotides: TGTGCCATCAGTGGAGGAGGAACCCACTCTGGAAACACCATATATTTT. Its protein is CAISGGGTHSGNTIYF.

The table lists this clone with a few counts. The gene calls are TRBV1 and TRBJ1-2. TRBV1 is given as a pseudogene. CDR3 length: 14 residues. CDR3 in DNA: TGCGCCAGCAGCCCCTACTCAGGGAGGGATGGCTACACCTTC. Residues: CASSPYSGRDGYTF.

This clone was picked up a small number of times. The V call is TRBV9, the J call TRBJ1-6, with D unresolved. V was clipped by 4 bases and J by 4 bases, with 9 bases between them. The CDR3 is 14 amino acids. Germline V gives CDR1 SGDLS, CDR2 YYNGEE. Here the CDR3 DNA reads TGTGCCAGCAGCTTAGCGGGGTATAATTCACCCCTCCACTTT. Encoded protein: CASSLAGYNSPLHF.

V and J are TRBV14 and TRBJ2-1; D perhaps matches TRBD1 (5 bases). The CDR3 loop spans 14 amino acids. The germline V gene encodes CDR1 SGHDN and CDR2 FVKESK. V lost 4 bases and J 3 bases, leaving 10 bases between the germline ends. The CDR3 DNA follows: TGTGCCAGCAGCCTTTGGGGCCTCTACAATGAGCAGTTCTTC. The encoded protein is CASSLWGLYNEQFF. The variable domain in full, completed from reference TRBV14 and TRBJ2-1, reads EAGVTQFPSHSVIEKGQTVTLRCDPISGHDNLYWYRRVMGKEIKFLLHFVKESKQDESGMPNNRFLAERTGGTYSTLKVQPAELEDSGVYFCASSLWGLYNEQFFGPGTRLTVL.

This clone has only a few counts. This sequence joins TRBV6-8 and TRBJ2-1, with D possibly being TRBD2 (5 bases). The CDR3 extends over 16 amino acids. Trimming left V 2 bases short and J 1 base short, with 12 bases between. From germline, CDR1 is MNHGY and CDR2 SAAAGT. Here the CDR3 reads CASSYPQSGSYNEQFF. Written as DNA, the CDR3 is TGTGCCAGCAGTTACCCACAGAGCGGTTCCTACAATGAGCAGTTCTTC.

The genes are TRBV14 and TRBJ2-7; 12 bases fit TRBD2. The germline V gene encodes CDR1 SGHDN and CDR2 FVKESK. V shed 6 bases, J shed 0 bases, and the junction held 15 bases outside the gene matches. The length of the CDR3 is 19 residues. CDR3 sequence reads: CASRRTSGTFYLSSYEQYF. The CDR3 DNA reads TGTGCCAGCAGGCGGACTAGCGGGACGTTCTATTTAAGCTCCTACGAGCAGTACTTC.

The rearrangement links TRBV18 to TRBJ1-4; D unresolved. V was pared by 3 bases and J by 7 bases, with 6 bases between. Germline V gene data show CDR1 as KGHSH and CDR2 as LQKENI. This CDR3 has 12 residues. The CDR3 DNA follows: TGTGCCAGCTCACCTAAGGGTGAAAAACTGTTTTTT. Translated, it gives CASSPKGEKLFF.

This clone was counted between two and nine times. This chain uses TRBV30 with TRBJ2-2; D gene ambiguous. CDR3 length equals 13 residues. Germline-derived CDR1 and CDR2 are GTSNPN and SVGIG (reference sequence). The ends were cut back, 1 base at V and 6 bases at J, with 9 bases in the middle. Here the CDR3 DNA reads TGTGCCTGGAGTGACCTAGGTTCCGGGGAGCTGTTTTTT. Residues: CAWSDLGSGELFF.

This clone appeared a few times. The chain joins TRBV11-3 to TRBJ2-5; no clear D. The V and J ends lost 4 bases and 4 bases respectively, with 13 bases between them. The CDR3 covers 14 residues. Germline V gene sequence: CDR1 SGHNT, CDR2 YENEEA. CDR3 sequence (DNA): TGTGCCAGCAGCTCCTACTGGGGTTCAGAGACCCAGTACTTC. This sequence encodes CASSSYWGSETQYF. The full variable domain, completed using reference TRBV11-3 and TRBJ2-5, is EAGVVQSPRYKIIEKKQPVAFWCNPISGHNTLYWYLQNLGQGPELLIRYENEEAVDDSQLPKDRFSAERLKGVDSTLKIQPAELGDSAVYLCASSSYWGSETQYFGPGTRLLVL.